The clone carrying this T cell receptor (beta chain) has a count of ten or more. Its cognate antigen is unknown. These data originate in a study of T cell repertoires in cytomegalovirus infection. Study as a whole: CMV infection and matching HLA type were both indicated by public TCR beta signatures.

Notes on the study in general: CMV-specific TCR beta clonotypes restricted by HLA-C dominated the ex vivo response. People with CMV and the relevant HLA were identified by cumulative public TCR beta family frequency.

TCRdb processed the reads anew with MiXCR; each CDR3 protein has one entry. Among some 220,000 distinct CDR3 sequences, 6% to 8% were seen once, and the ten largest hold about 6%. CDR1 is SGHTA, CDR2 FQGTGA, per germline. Trimming pared 4 bases from V and 7 bases from J, leaving 14 bases between. CDR3 length: 13 residues. This TCR was sampled from a human donor in good health (CMV status not recorded). Some clones in this sample may be carry-over from other donors' samples. This chain joins TRBV7-3 and TRBJ2-7; D might be TRBD1 or TRBD2, each matching 5 bases. Sequences were obtained from PBMCs. The CDR3 sequence is CASSSGTTGEQYF. In nucleotides, the CDR3 is TGTGCCAGCAGCTCCGGGACGACGGGGGAGCAGTACTTC.